This TCR beta chain was recorded in a study of response to subunit inactivated influenza vaccine. Findings of the study overall: Authors suggested each seasonal influenza vaccination recruits few new T cells.

This clonotype came up a few times. Its antigen is undetermined. TCRdb recomputed calls from the RT-PCR reads with MiXCR, one row per CDR3 protein. The sample holds roughly 650,000 distinct CDR3 sequences, 15% to 18% seen once. V was pared by 7 bases and J by 2 bases, with 15 bases between. The CDR3 has 14 amino acids. Source: PBMCs from blood, taken less than 13 days after vaccination. The rearrangement links TRBV12-3 or TRBV12-4 to TRBJ2-7, with D perhaps TRBD2 (5 bases). The TCR sequence derives from a man in his forties or fifties who received an inactivated influenza vaccine. The CDR3 sequence is CASKFNSDTYEQYF. The CDR3 bases are TGTGCCAGCAAATTCAATAGCGATACCTACGAGCAGTACTTC.